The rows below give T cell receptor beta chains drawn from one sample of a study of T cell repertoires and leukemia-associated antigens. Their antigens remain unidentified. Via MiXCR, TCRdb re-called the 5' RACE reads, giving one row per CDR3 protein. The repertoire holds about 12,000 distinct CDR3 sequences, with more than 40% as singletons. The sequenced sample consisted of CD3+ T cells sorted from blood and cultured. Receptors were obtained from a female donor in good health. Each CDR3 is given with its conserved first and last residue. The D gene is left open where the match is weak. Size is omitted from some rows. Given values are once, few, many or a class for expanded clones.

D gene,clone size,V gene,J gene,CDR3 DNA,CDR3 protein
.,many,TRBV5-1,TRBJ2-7,TGCGCCAGCAGCTTGGCAGACGGCTACGAGCAGTACTTC,CASSLADGYEQYF
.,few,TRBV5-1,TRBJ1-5,TGCGCCAGCAGCTTGGAGCCCCAGGGTAACGATCAGCCCCAGCATTTT,CASSLEPQGNDQPQHF
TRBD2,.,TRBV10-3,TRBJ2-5,TGTGCCGTCAGTGGGCCAGCGGGAGGGCCGGAGACCCAGTACTTC,CAVSGPAGGPETQYF
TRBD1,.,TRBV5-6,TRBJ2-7,TGTGCCAGCAGCTTGGAGACAGGGACCTACGAGCAGTACTTC,CASSLETGTYEQYF
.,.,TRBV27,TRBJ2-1,TGTGCCAGCAGTGTCCAATCGCACAATGAGCAGTTCTTC,CASSVQSHNEQFF
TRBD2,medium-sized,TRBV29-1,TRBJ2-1,TGCAGCGTCGACAGCGGGATGGGGACTAATGAGCAGTTCTTC,CSVDSGMGTNEQFF
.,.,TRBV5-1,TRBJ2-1,TGCGCCAGCAGCTCGGTCGAACCAAACCACAATGAGCAGTTCTTC,CASSSVEPNHNEQFF
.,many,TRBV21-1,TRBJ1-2,TGTGCCAGCAGCCCGTACGGGACAGGGTACGGCTACACCTTC,CASSPYGTGYGYTF
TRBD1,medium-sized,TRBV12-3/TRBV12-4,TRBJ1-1,TGTGCCAGCACCACATTGGGGACAGGGAACACTGAAGCTTTCTTT,CASTTLGTGNTEAFF
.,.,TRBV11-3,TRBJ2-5,TGTGCCAGCAGCGGGCAGGATTTTATGGAGACCCAGTACTTC,CASSGQDFMETQYF
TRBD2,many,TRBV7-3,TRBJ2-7,TGTGCCAGCAGCCTAGAGGGACTAGCGGGGGAGCAGTACTTC,CASSLEGLAGEQYF
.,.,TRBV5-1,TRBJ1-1,TGCGCCAGCAGCTTGTTGACCGGACAGAAGGGCCCTGAAGCTTTCTTT,CASSLLTGQKGPEAFF
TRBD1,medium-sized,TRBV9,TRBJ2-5,TGTGCCAGCAGCGTAGAATCCGGGACAGGGAACCAAGAGACCCAGTACTTC,CASSVESGTGNQETQYF
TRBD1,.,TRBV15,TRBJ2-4,TGTGCCACCGGCCCGGGACAGGGCTTTTTAAGGAACATTCAGTACTTC,CATGPGQGFLRNIQYF
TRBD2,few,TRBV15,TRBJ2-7,TGTGCCACCAGCAGCCGAGCTAGCGGGAGCCACGAGCAGTACTTC,CATSSRASGSHEQYF
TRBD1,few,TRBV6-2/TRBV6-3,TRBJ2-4,TGTGCCAGCAGAATAGGACAGGGAGTAGCCAAAAACATTCAGTACTTC,CASRIGQGVAKNIQYF
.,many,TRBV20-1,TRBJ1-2,TGCAGTGCTAGAGATCGAGACAGGAAGAATCTCTATGGCTACACCTTC,CSARDRDRKNLYGYTF
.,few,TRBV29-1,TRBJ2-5,TGCAGCGTTGAAAGAGAGACCCAGTACTTC,CSVERETQYF
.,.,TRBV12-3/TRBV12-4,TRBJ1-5,TGTGCCAGCAGCCGGACAGCCAGCAATCAGCCCCAGCATTTT,CASSRTASNQPQHF
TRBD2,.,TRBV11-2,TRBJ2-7,TGTGCCAGCAGCTTACCCCCCCCGGGGGGGACTAGCGGGGCCCCGTTGGGCGAGCAGTACTTC,CASSLPPPGGTSGAPLGEQYF
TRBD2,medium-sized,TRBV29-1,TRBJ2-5,TGCAGCGGACTTAGCGGGTCTTACCAAGAGACCCAGTACTTC,CSGLSGSYQETQYF
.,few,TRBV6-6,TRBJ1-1,TGTGCCAGCACTTGGCAGACTGAAGCTTTCTTT,CASTWQTEAFF
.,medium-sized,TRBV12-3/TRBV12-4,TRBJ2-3,TGTGCCAGCAGTTTCGGAGCAGATACGCAGTATTTT,CASSFGADTQYF
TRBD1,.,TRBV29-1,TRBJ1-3,TGCAGCGTCCGAGACAGGGGCGCTAACACCATATATTTT,CSVRDRGANTIYF
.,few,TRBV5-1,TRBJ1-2,TGCGCCAGCAGCTCGCGGGCCCAATCGGAGGGCTACACCTTC,CASSSRAQSEGYTF
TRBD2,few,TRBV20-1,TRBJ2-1,TGCAGTGCTAGTCTTAGCGGGAGGGCCCGTGAGCAGTTCTTC,CSASLSGRAREQFF
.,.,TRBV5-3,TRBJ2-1,TGTCCCAGAAGCAGCGGTATCTACAATGAGCAGTTCTTC,CPRSSGIYNEQFF
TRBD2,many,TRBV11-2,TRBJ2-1,TGTGCCAGCAGCCTTGCCCAGGAGCTAGCGGGGAGCTACAATGAGCAGTTCTTC,CASSLAQELAGSYNEQFF
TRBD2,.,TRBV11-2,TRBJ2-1,TGTGCCAGCAGCCTAGCGGGGAATAGAAATGAGCAGTTCTTC,CASSLAGNRNEQFF
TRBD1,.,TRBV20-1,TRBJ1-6,TGCAGTGCAACCGGGACAGGGGTCGGATCACCCCTCCACTTT,CSATGTGVGSPLHF
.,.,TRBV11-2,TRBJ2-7,TGTGCCAGCAGCTTAACATCCTTTGGACGGGTCTACGAGCAGTACTTC,CASSLTSFGRVYEQYF
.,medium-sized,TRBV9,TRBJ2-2,TGTGCCAGCAGCCGTAACACCGGGGAGCTGTTTTTT,CASSRNTGELFF